One sample yielded the 28 T cell receptor beta chains listed below, sequenced in a study of cytomegalovirus exposure and HLA in healthy donors (dated by TCRdb to about 2017). Library construction relied on the immunoSEQ multiplex PCR assay. A mixture of 60 forward primers for TCR Vbeta segments and 13 reverse primers for TCR Jbeta segments was used in the multiplex PCR. This is the immuneACCESS table as TCRdb keeps it, with only in-frame sequences that have V and J called. A part of the clones is gone; compared with another copy, unresolved V genes explain less than half, and the rest is unexplained. Counted in this sample were around 140,000 clones; over 60% of them appeared once. The ten most abundant clones make up approximately 6.5% of the sample. Sequencing input: PBMCs. All receptors come from a woman aged 60-75 years in good health and CMV-seronegative.

Only a few counts were recorded for this clone. The chain employs TRBV10-3 and TRBJ2-3; 12 bases fit TRBD2. Germline-derived CDR1 and CDR2 are ENHRY and SYGVKD. The CDR3 is 16 amino acids. Trimming cost V 8 bases and J 4 bases; bases outside gene matches: 10. The CDR3 DNA reads TGTGCCATCGCTAGCGGGGGGGGCGGTGTTTCAGATACGCAGTATTTT. Translation gives CAIASGGGGVSDTQYF.

The CDR3 coding sequence is TGTGCCACCAGCAGATTTGGCGAGGGATTCGAGCAGTACTTC. It encodes CATSRFGEGFEQYF. The chain has TRBV15 and TRBJ2-7; perhaps TRBD2 as D (5 bases). Germline lookup yields CDR1 LNHNV and CDR2 YYDKDF (reference sequence). V lost 2 bases and J lost 6, with 14 bases in between. This CDR3 spans 14 amino acids.

The CDR3 DNA reads TGTGCCAGCAGTTACTCCCAGGGTTATGGCTACACCTTC. Protein: CASSYSQGYGYTF. The chain couples TRBV6-6 to TRBJ1-2; D is perhaps TRBD1 (5 bases). Germline V lookup: CDR1 MNHNY, CDR2 SVGAGI (reference sequence). Trimming left V 0 bases short and J 5 bases short, with 7 bases between. This CDR3 comprises 13 residues.

This chain joins TRBV6-1 and TRBJ1-2; weak D call: TRBD1 (6 bases). Germline assignment: CDR1 MNHNS and CDR2 SASEGT. The CDR3 is made up of 15 amino acids. V dropped 2 bases and J dropped 5 bases, with 15 bases sitting between them. The DNA for the CDR3 is TGTGCCAGCAGTGAACAACCGGGCAGGGGATATGGCTACACCTTC. Protein sequence: CASSEQPGRGYGYTF.

A note on this clone: At the DNA level, this CDR3 is encoded by other sequences in the same sample as well. The chain is built from TRBV9 and TRBJ2-1, with TRBD2 as a possible D gene (6 bases). This CDR3 spans 18 amino acids. Trimming stripped 5 bases from V and 2 bases from J, with 23 bases between. Germline V gene data show CDR1 as SGDLS and CDR2 as YYNGEE. The CDR3 DNA sequence: TGTGCCAGCAGTCGCGCAGTCCGGGGGTCCCCTACCTACAATGAGCAGTTCTTC. This encodes CASSRAVRGSPTYNEQFF.

CDR3 residues: CASSFQGFGTDTQYF. The DNA for the CDR3 is TGTGCCAGCAGCTTCCAGGGATTTGGGACAGATACGCAGTATTTT. The chain combines TRBV7-2 with TRBJ2-3; the D gene is possibly TRBD1 (5 bases). The germline CDR1 and CDR2 sequences are SGHTA and FQGNSA. V lost 3 bases and J lost 3, with 13 bases in between. The CDR3 consists of 15 residues.

The chain couples TRBV18 to TRBJ2-5, with TRBD1 as a possible D gene (6 bases). The V and J ends lost 0 bases and 5 bases respectively, with 10 bases between them. Germline values: CDR1 KGHSH, CDR2 LQKENI. The CDR3 covers 14 residues. CDR3 in DNA: TGTGCCAGCTCACCACCGATCCAGGGGGAGACCCAGTACTTC. It codes for CASSPPIQGETQYF.

This clone was recorded a few times. This sequence joins TRBV5-4 and TRBJ2-2; TRBD2 might be the D (6 bases). Trimming shortened V by 6 bases and J by 3 bases, and 18 bases separated the two germline ends. Germline CDR1 and CDR2: SGHNT and YYREEE (reference sequence). The CDR3 has 16 residues. DNA for the CDR3: TGTGCCAGCACCTCAGGCGGGAAACGGGACACCGGGGAGCTGTTTTTT. The encoded protein is CASTSGGKRDTGELFF.

The chain carries TRBV28 and TRBJ2-7; D may be TRBD1 (6 bases). Between the trimmed V and J ends, which lost 2 bases and 6 bases, there was a span of 17 bases. The CDR3 is 15 amino acids. CDR1 and CDR2 from the germline V gene are MDHEN and SYDVKM. The CDR3 region is CASSLNNLGAGEQYF. Here the CDR3 DNA reads TGTGCCAGCAGTTTAAATAATCTGGGGGCCGGCGAGCAGTACTTC.

This chain uses TRBV19 with TRBJ1-2; D is perhaps TRBD1 (5 bases). Between the trimmed V and J ends, which lost 1 base and 3 bases, there was a span of 12 bases. Germline CDR1 is LNHDA and CDR2 is SQIVND (reference sequence). The CDR3 length is 15 residues. Written as DNA, the CDR3 is TGTGCCAGTAGTATAGCGGGCAGGGAAGACTATGGCTACACCTTC. Its translation is CASSIAGREDYGYTF.

The chain recombines TRBV5-4 with TRBJ1-1; 8 nucleotides match TRBD1. The CDR3 consists of 19 residues. The germline CDR1 and CDR2 sequences are SGHNT and YYREEE (reference sequence). The V and J ends lost 0 bases and 4 bases, in that order; junction bases with no gene match: 17. CDR3 sequence reads: CASSLEFRTGRSKRTEAFF. CDR3 DNA: TGTGCCAGCAGCTTGGAGTTTAGGACAGGGCGGTCAAAGCGCACTGAAGCTTTCTTT.

The chain employs TRBV10-3 and TRBJ2-3; the D gene is possibly TRBD2 (5 bases). In germline, CDR1 is ENHRY, CDR2 SYGVKD. V shed 6 bases and J shed 1 base, with 17 bases lying between them. The CDR3 consists of 16 residues. CDR3 amino acids: CAISPGPHGGTDTQYF. CDR3 coding DNA: TGTGCCATCAGCCCCGGACCCCACGGGGGCACAGATACGCAGTATTTT.

V is TRBV9 and J is TRBJ2-7, with D perhaps TRBD2 (6 bases). The CDR3 is 15 amino acids. Germline V CDR1 and CDR2: SGDLS, YYNGEE. Trimming removed 0 bases at V and 2 bases at J, with 12 bases between. The CDR3 coding sequence is TGTGCCAGCAGCGTAGATGGGGCGGGGACCTACGAGCAGTACTTC. Translation gives CASSVDGAGTYEQYF.

The rearrangement joins TRBV5-1 to TRBJ2-7; maybe TRBD1 (6 bases). CDR3 length: 15 amino acids. Trimming pared 4 bases from V and 2 bases from J, leaving 16 bases between. The germline V gene has CDR1 SGHRS and CDR2 YFSETQ. DNA of the CDR3: TGCGCCAGCAGCCCCAGATGGGACACCACCTACGAGCAGTACTTC. Translating it yields CASSPRWDTTYEQYF.

The V call is TRBV5-5, the J call TRBJ1-1; tentative D call: TRBD1 (5 bases). Germline CDR1 reads SGHKS; CDR2 reads YYEKEE (reference sequence). The CDR3 is made up of 15 amino acids. Trimming removed 1 base at V and 2 bases at J, with 12 bases between. The CDR3 region is CASSLRGAVNTEAFF. For the CDR3, the DNA is TGTGCCAGCAGCTTGCGCGGGGCGGTTAACACTGAAGCTTTCTTT.

The chain recombines TRBV11-2 with TRBJ2-5; 7 bases map to TRBD2. V trimming: 2 bases; J trimming: 11 bases; junction bases outside the gene matches: 8. The germline V gene encodes CDR1 SGHAT and CDR2 FQNNGV. The CDR3 sequence is 13 residues long. CDR3 amino acids: CASSLSASGQQYF. The CDR3 DNA reads TGTGCCAGCAGCTTATCGGCTAGCGGTCAGCAGTACTTC.

The chain employs TRBV7-8 and TRBJ2-5; 16 bases map to TRBD2. Germline V gene lookup returns CDR1 SGHVS and CDR2 FQNEAQ. This CDR3 comprises 17 residues. V shed 3 bases and J 4 bases; nucleotides not matched to a gene: 5. This CDR3 reads CASSLGLAGGPGETQYF. DNA of the CDR3: TGTGCCAGCAGCTTGGGACTAGCGGGAGGGCCAGGAGAGACCCAGTACTTC. Looking up the rest from reference TRBV7-8 and TRBJ2-5 gives the full variable domain: GAGVSQSPRYKVAKRGQDVALRCDPISGHVSLFWYQQALGQGPEFLTYFQNEAQLDKSGLPSDRFFAERPEGSVSTLKIQRTQQEDSAVYLCASSLGLAGGPGETQYFGPGTRLLVL.

The chain combines TRBV18 with TRBJ2-3; 9 nucleotides line up with TRBD2. V lost 3 bases and J lost 1; bases outside the gene matches: 2. The germline V gene encodes CDR1 KGHSH and CDR2 LQKENI. CDR3 size: 15 residues. The CDR3 DNA sequence: TGTGCCAGCTCACCGGCTAGCGGGGGCACAGATACGCAGTATTTT. This gives the protein CASSPASGGTDTQYF.

The rearrangement joins TRBV27 to TRBJ1-1; 7 bases are shared with TRBD1. V lost 8 bases, J lost 10 bases, and 13 bases stayed unmatched. The length of the CDR3 is 13 residues. Germline V gives CDR1 MNHEY, CDR2 SMNVEV (reference sequence). The CDR3, as DNA: TGTGCCAGCTCCCGGGGGGGAGCAGGGGGAGCTTTCTTT. Translation gives CASSRGGAGGAFF.

The J gene is TRBJ2-2, the V gene TRBV18, with TRBD2 identical over 10 bases. V lost 2 bases to trimming and J lost 2 bases; unmatched junction nucleotides: 2. The CDR3 has 16 amino acids. Per germline, CDR1 KGHSH and CDR2 LQKENI. CDR3 region: CASSPRTSGNTGELFF. CDR3 nucleotides: TGTGCCAGCTCACCAAGGACTAGCGGAAACACCGGGGAGCTGTTTTTT.

The CDR3 reads CASSRQGATVQETQYF. Written as DNA, the CDR3 is TGTGCCAGCAGCCGACAGGGGGCTACGGTCCAAGAGACCCAGTACTTC. The chain combines TRBV13 with TRBJ2-5; 10 bases fit TRBD1. The CDR3 runs to 16 residues. After removal of 5 bases from V and 1 base from J, the junction contained 7 bases not matched to a gene. Germline V gene data show CDR1 as PRHDT and CDR2 as FYEKMQ (reference sequence).

The rearrangement uses TRBV5-4 and TRBJ1-2; 10 nucleotides line up with TRBD1. J lost 5 bases, V lost 0 bases, and 10 bases had no gene match. Germline V CDR1 and CDR2: SGHNT, YYREEE (reference sequence). The CDR3 spans 17 residues. The CDR3 DNA reads as TGTGCCAGCAGCTTGGTTATAAGGACAGGGGGAGGATATGGCTACACCTTC. Its protein product is CASSLVIRTGGGYGYTF.

This clone was found once. The V gene is TRBV7-3, the J gene TRBJ1-1; no definite D call. The CDR3 contains 14 residues. The V and J ends lost 5 bases and 0 bases respectively, with 10 bases between them. CDR1 is SGHTA and CDR2 is FQGTGA in the germline V gene. The CDR3, as DNA: TGTGCCAGCAGCGAATCGGGTTTGAACACTGAAGCTTTCTTT. Its protein product is CASSESGLNTEAFF.

This chain uses TRBV5-1 with TRBJ2-3; D perhaps matches TRBD2 (6 bases). Germline-derived CDR1 and CDR2 are SGHRS and YFSETQ. This CDR3 comprises 14 residues. V shed 3 bases and J shed 5 bases, with 13 bases lying between them. In DNA form, the CDR3 reads TGCGCCAGCAGCTCCGAGGGGCGGGAAGATACGCAGTATTTT. It encodes CASSSEGREDTQYF.

The chain uses TRBV5-6 and TRBJ2-7; 13 bases fit TRBD2. The CDR3 is made up of 15 amino acids. The germline V gene has CDR1 SGHDT and CDR2 YYEEEE. With V trimmed by 2 bases and J by 4 bases, 3 bases remained unmatched. In nucleotides, the CDR3 is TGTGCCAGCAGCTTACGGACTAGCGGGGGTTACGAGCAGTACTTC. Its translation: CASSLRTSGGYEQYF.

The CDR3 nucleotides are TGTGCCAGCAGCTTAGAGTCGACAAGGAGGAGCGGAAACACCATATATTTT. Its translation is CASSLESTRRSGNTIYF. V is TRBV7-2 and J is TRBJ1-3; no firm D call. This CDR3 spans 17 amino acids. The V and J ends lost 1 base and 4 bases respectively, with 17 bases between them. Germline V gene sequence: CDR1 SGHTA, CDR2 FQGNSA.

The chain joins TRBV27 to TRBJ1-5, with D maybe TRBD1 (5 bases). The V gene lost 3 bases and the J gene lost 4 bases, with 10 bases spanning the gap. Germline V lookup: CDR1 MNHEY, CDR2 SMNVEV (reference sequence). The CDR3 has 14 amino acids. Written as DNA, the CDR3 is TGTGCCAGCAGTTTTAAGACAGCTAATCAGCCCCAGCATTTT. Encoded protein: CASSFKTANQPQHF.

This clone turned up a few times. The chain combines TRBV5-4 with TRBJ2-1, with D perhaps matching TRBD2 (6 bases). Germline assignment: CDR1 SGHNT and CDR2 YYREEE (reference sequence). This CDR3 contains 13 residues. V lost 4 bases and J 8 bases, leaving 13 bases between the germline ends. This chain's CDR3 is CASSKELADEQFF. CDR3 bases: TGTGCCAGCAGCAAAGAACTAGCAGATGAGCAGTTCTTC.